Sequencing of this T cell receptor beta chain was carried out in a study of shared clonotypes between healthy human individuals (dated by TCRdb to 2020 to 2021). Notes on the research overall: Two women and a few men aged 18 to 49 years were included in the cohort. Per donor, leukapheresis produced somewhere between about 0.94 and 9 billion PBMCs. To estimate repertoire size and how much clonotype sharing occurs between individuals, the study deeply sequenced the blood TCR repertoires of several healthy adults. Different laboratories and diverse techniques were used to prepare libraries and sequence TCR repertoires, to increase sequencing depth and limit assay-specific biases.

A note on this clone: The antigen it recognizes is unknown. The sample holds no much larger clone one base away, and base qualities are not on file.

General study outcomes and caveats: Pairwise subsampling led to the expectation that sequencing depth would affect the degree of clonotype sharing among donors. Because the study included only a small number of donors, the genetic and exposure-history diversity represented was limited. Sampling was restricted to blood, and TCR repertoires in tissues likely differ from the TCR repertoires found in blood.

The donors were healthy, HIV-negative adults who had no recently reported acute infections or vaccinations. All donors were Caucasian adults living in Nashville, Tennessee, USA. For unsorted samples, tens of millions of PBMCs were counted, and genomic DNA was extracted using the QIAamp DNA Blood Mini kit. Blood was collected by leukapheresis, and PBMCs were isolated by Ficoll-Histopaque density gradient centrifugation and then cryopreserved in liquid nitrogen vapor phase. The CDR3 goes from the cysteine to the phenylalanine over 12 residues. Solely the CDR3 DNA is kept, with 36 bases framed from the first base. The germline V gene (reference sequence) specifies GTSNPN as CDR1 and SVGIG as CDR2. V is clipped by 8 bases and J by 2 bases, and the sequence between their germline boundaries is 10 bases long. Using the deep immunoSEQ assay, multiplex PCR amplified TCR CDR3 regions from genomic DNA. Extracted genomic DNA from each cell subset was spread evenly across all wells of several immunoSEQ 96-well plates, with each plate serving as a replicate. For unsorted PBMC, around 290 ng of genomic DNA, equivalent to around 30,000 T cell genomes, went into each replicate PCR. Unsorted PBMC genomic DNA was sequenced across ten immunoSEQ deep assay plates. Purified libraries were quantified with a Qubit 3.0 fluorometer, sized on a Bioanalyzer 2100, and re-quantified with the KAPA Library Quantification kit. Every immunoSEQ 96-well plate was sequenced on a dedicated single-read 150-cycle Illumina NextSeq 550 flow cell. Processing in the source paper ran as follows. Because the immunoSEQ output held only junctional sequences and lacked quality scores, the filtering could not match the filtering applied to full-length reads. To assign V/J genes and CDR3, sequences were annotated using PyIR, a Python wrapper for IgBLAST v1.9, with IMGT germline references. Reads were filtered out if the reads had weak V/J assignments (E-value above 1e-6), no CDR3, stop codons, out-of-frame junctions, or ambiguous translated residues. A V3J clonotype was defined by an identical inferred V gene, J gene, and CDR3 amino acid sequence. Percentage overlap between repertoires was computed as shared unique clonotypes divided by the size of the smaller repertoire. Three approaches were used to assess repertoire richness: RTK rarefaction, the Chao1 estimator, and Recon v2.1 estimates of unobserved clonotypes. Entries here come from immuneACCESS through TCRdb and include only in-frame sequences with V and J called. Some clones fail to appear in such tables; in the studies checked, an unresolved V gene covers under half of the shortfall, and the cause of the remainder is unknown. For V, J and clone size, that table is used; D and trimming come from the DNA. The table for this sample lists about 450,000 clones; around 80% of them were counted only once. The ten largest account for approximately 12% of the sample.

The V gene is TRBV30 and the J gene is TRBJ1-5, with no reliable assignment of the D segment. The material sequenced was PBMCs. This clonotype was sampled from a woman aged 40 to 50 in good health. Some clones in this sample may be carry-over from other donors' samples. CDR3 protein: CALGLGNQPQHF. The DNA sequence is as follows: TGTGCCCTAGGATTGGGCAATCAGCCCCAGCATTTT.